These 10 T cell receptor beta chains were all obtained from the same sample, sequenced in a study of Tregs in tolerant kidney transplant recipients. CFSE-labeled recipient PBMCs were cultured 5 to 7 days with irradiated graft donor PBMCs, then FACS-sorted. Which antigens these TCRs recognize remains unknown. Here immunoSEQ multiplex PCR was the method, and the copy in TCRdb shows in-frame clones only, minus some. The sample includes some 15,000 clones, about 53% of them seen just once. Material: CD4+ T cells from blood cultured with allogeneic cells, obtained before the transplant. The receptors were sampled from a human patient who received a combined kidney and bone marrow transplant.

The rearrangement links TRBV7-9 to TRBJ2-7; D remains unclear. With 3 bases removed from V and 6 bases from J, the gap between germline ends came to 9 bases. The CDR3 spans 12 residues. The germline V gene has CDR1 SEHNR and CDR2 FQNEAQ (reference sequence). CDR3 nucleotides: TGTGCCAGCAGCTTCATCTCGAGCGAGCAGTACTTC. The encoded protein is CASSFISSEQYF.

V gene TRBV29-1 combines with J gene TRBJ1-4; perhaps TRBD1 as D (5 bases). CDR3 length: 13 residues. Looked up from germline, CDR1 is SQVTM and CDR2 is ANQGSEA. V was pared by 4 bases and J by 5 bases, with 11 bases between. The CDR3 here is CSVGRGRNEKLFF. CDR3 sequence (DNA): TGCAGCGTTGGGAGGGGACGGAATGAAAAACTGTTTTTT.

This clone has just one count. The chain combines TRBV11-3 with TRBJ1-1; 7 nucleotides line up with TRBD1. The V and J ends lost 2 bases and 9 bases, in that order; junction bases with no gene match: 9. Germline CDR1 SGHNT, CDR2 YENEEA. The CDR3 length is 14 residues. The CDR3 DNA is TGTGCCAGCAGCTTACGCCCAGGGGGGCTGAAAGCTTTCTTT. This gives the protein CASSLRPGGLKAFF.

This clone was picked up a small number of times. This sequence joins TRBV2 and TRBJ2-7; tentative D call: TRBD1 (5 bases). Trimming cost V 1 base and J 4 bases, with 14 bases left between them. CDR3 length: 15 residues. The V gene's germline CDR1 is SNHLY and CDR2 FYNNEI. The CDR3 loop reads CASSEVPTVRYEQYF. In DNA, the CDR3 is TGTGCCAGCAGTGAAGTTCCGACAGTCCGTTACGAGCAGTACTTC. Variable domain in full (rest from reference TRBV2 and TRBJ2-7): EPEVTQTPSHQVTQMGQEVILRCVPISNHLYFYWYRQILGQKVEFLVSFYNNEISEKSEIFDDQFSVERPDGSNFTLKIRSTKLEDSAMYFCASSEVPTVRYEQYFGPGTRLTVT.

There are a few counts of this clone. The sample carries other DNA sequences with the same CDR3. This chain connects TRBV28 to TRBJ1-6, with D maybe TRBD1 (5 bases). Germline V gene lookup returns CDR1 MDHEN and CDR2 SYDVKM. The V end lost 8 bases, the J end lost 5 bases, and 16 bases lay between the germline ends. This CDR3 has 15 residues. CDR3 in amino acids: CASLPGGGDNSPLHF. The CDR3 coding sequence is TGTGCCAGCCTCCCCGGCGGGGGGGATAATTCACCCCTCCACTTT.

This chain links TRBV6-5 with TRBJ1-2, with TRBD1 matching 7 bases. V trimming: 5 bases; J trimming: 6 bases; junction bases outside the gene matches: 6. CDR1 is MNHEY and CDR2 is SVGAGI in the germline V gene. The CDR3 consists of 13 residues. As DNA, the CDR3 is TGTGCCAGCAGTCTACAGGGGTATCATGGCTACACCTTC. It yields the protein CASSLQGYHGYTF.

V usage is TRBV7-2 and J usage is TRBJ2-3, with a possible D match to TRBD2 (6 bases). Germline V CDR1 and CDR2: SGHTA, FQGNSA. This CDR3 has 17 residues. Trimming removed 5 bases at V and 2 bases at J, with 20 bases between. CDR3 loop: CASSPLGSGVYTDTQYF. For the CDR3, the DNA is TGTGCCAGCAGCCCCTTGGGTAGCGGTGTTTACACAGATACGCAGTATTTT. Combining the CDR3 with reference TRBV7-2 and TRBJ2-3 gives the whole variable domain GAGVSQSPSNKVTEKGKDVELRCDPISGHTALYWYRQSLGQGLEFLIYFQGNSAPDKSGLPSDRFSAERTGGSVSTLTIQRTQQEDSAVYLCASSPLGSGVYTDTQYFGPGTRLTVL.

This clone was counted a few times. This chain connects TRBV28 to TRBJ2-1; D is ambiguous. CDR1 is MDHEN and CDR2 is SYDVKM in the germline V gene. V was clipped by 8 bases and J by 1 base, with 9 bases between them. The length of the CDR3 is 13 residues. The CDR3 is CASLLDSYNEQFF. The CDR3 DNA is TGTGCCAGCCTCCTAGATTCCTACAATGAGCAGTTCTTC.

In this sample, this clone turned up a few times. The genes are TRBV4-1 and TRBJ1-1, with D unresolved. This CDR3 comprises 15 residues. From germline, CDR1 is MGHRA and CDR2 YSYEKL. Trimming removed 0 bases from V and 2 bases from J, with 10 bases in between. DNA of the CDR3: TGCGCCAGCAGCCAAGATTACAGAACTAACACTGAAGCTTTCTTT. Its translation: CASSQDYRTNTEAFF.

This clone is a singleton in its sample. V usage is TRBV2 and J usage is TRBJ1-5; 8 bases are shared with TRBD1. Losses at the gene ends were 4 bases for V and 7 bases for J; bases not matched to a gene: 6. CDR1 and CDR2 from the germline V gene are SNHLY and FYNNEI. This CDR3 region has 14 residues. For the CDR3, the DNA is TGTGCCAGCAGTGCAAACAGGGGGGGACAGCCCCAGCATTTT. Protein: CASSANRGGQPQHF. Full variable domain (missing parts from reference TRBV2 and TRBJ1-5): EPEVTQTPSHQVTQMGQEVILRCVPISNHLYFYWYRQILGQKVEFLVSFYNNEISEKSEIFDDQFSVERPDGSNFTLKIRSTKLEDSAMYFCASSANRGGQPQHFGDGTRLSIL.